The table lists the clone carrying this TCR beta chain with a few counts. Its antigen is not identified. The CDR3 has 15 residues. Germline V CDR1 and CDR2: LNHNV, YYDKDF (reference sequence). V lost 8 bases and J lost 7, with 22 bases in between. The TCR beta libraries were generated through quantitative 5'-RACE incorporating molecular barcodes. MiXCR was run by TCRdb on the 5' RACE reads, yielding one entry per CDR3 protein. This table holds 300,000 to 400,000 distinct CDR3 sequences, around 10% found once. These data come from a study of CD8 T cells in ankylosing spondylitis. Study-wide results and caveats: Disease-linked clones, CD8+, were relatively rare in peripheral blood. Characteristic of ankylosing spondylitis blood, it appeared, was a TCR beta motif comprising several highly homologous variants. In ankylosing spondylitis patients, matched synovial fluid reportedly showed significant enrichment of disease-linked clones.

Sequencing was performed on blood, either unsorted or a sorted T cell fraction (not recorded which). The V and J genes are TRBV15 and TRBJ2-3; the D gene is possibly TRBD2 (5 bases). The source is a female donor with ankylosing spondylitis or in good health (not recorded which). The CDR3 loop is CATHLRGSPGNTQYF. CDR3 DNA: TGTGCCACCCATCTCCGAGGGAGCCCCGGGAATACGCAGTATTTT.